What follows describes a single T cell receptor beta chain. This sample was included in a study of blood T cell repertoires in COVID-19. For the study at large: Material from acute and convalescent COVID-19 was sourced from the United States, Italy and Spain.

V trimming: 0 bases; J trimming: 0 bases; junction bases outside the gene matches: 0. This CDR3 comprises 15 residues. Germline V gene data show CDR1 as SGHNT and CDR2 as YYREEE (reference sequence). The data were produced by immunoSEQ multiplex PCR, yet TCRdb's version contains in-frame clones alone and is incomplete. The data contain 190,000 or so clones, approximately 82% of them seen just once; the ten biggest clones take up 2.9%. This receptor was identified in a man in his fifties or sixties with active or convalescent COVID-19. The rearrangement links TRBV5-4 to TRBJ2-3; 8 bases match TRBD2. Sequenced sample: peripheral blood. The CDR3 spells CASSLASGSTDTQYF. In DNA, the CDR3 is TGTGCCAGCAGCTTGGCTAGCGGGAGCACAGATACGCAGTATTTT.